This entry describes one T cell receptor beta chain. Time point here: recipient sample about 28 days before transplant, after cytoreduction. This record comes from a study of T cell clonotyping in hematopoietic cell transplantation. This CDR3 has 10 amino acids. Trimming took 7 bases from V and 6 from J; bases not matched to a gene: 3. Per the germline V gene, CDR1 is SQVTM and CDR2 is ANQGSEA. Libraries were prepared by immunoSEQ multiplex PCR; TCRdb keeps only in-frame clonotypes and omits some of them. The table records more than 40,000 clones, 85% of them present only once. Material: peripheral blood mononuclear cells, obtained before stem cell transplant. This receptor was obtained from a man aged 55 to 70 with acute myeloid leukemia. Some clones in this sample may be carry-over from other donors' samples. The chain employs TRBV29-1 and TRBJ2-7; 7 bases map to TRBD1. The CDR3 reads CSAGTAEQYF. For the CDR3, the DNA is TGCAGCGCTGGGACAGCCGAGCAGTACTTC.